This T cell receptor (beta chain) comes out of a study of cytomegalovirus exposure and HLA in healthy donors. Study outcomes and limitations: According to the study, around 180 TCR beta chains were cytomegalovirus-associated.

As to this clone: The antigen remains undetermined.

The PCR contained 60 Vbeta and 13 Jbeta primers. Only in-frame clones appear in the TCRdb table, and some are missing; sequencing was by immunoSEQ multiplex PCR. The sample has 120,000 or so clones; about 80% are singletons. The V gene's germline CDR1 is SGHTA and CDR2 FQGTGA. V was pared by 2 bases and J by 8 bases, with 6 bases of the junction left unmatched. The CDR3 runs to 15 residues. Material: PBMCs. This sequence was found in a woman aged 60 to 75 in good health and CMV-seropositive. This chain connects TRBV7-3 to TRBJ2-1; 10 bases are a match to TRBD2. The CDR3 loop reads CASSLFLAGVDEQFF. In DNA form, the CDR3 reads TGTGCCAGCAGCTTATTTCTAGCGGGAGTGGATGAGCAGTTCTTC.